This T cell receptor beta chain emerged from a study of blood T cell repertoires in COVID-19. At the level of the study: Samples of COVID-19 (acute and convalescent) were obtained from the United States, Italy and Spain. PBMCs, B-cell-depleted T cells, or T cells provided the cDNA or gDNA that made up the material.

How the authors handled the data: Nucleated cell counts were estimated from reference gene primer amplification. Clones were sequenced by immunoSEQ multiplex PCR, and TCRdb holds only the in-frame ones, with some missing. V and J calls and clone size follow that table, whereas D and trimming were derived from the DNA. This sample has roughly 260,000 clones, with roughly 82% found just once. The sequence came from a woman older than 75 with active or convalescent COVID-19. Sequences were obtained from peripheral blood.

CDR3 region: CASTQQGMNTEAFF. CDR3 in DNA: TGTGCCAGCACGCAGCAGGGGATGAACACTGAAGCTTTCTTT. The chain recombines TRBV2 with TRBJ1-1; perhaps TRBD1 as D (6 bases). Germline CDR1 is SNHLY and CDR2 is FYNNEI. Trimming removed 7 bases at V and 0 bases at J, with 12 bases between. The CDR3 extends over 14 amino acids.